This TCR beta chain was retrieved from a study of cytomegalovirus exposure and HLA in healthy donors. Overall study context: Researchers found that more than 70% of just under 400 genotyped donors fell within the Caucasian-associated ancestry cluster.

PCR was performed using 60 Vbeta and 13 Jbeta primers. The protocol was immunoSEQ multiplex PCR, while the TCRdb copy is restricted to in-frame clones and leaves out a portion. The ten top clones account for roughly 2.8%, within a sample of 70,000 to 80,000 clones. The CDR3 extends over 14 amino acids. CDR1 is SGHTA and CDR2 is FQGNSA in the germline V gene. The V end lost 5 bases, the J end lost 5 bases, and 12 bases lay between the germline ends. Details on this clone: Its antigen is still unknown.

General study points: Sequencing likely generated an artifact that appeared as a cluster of highly shared sequence variants. CMV serostatus stood as the only immune exposure information on hand. Indistinguishable V segments, including TRBV6-2 and TRBV6-3, were excluded.

This clonotype was obtained from a middle-aged man in good health and CMV-seronegative. Sequenced input: PBMCs. The chain couples TRBV7-2 to TRBJ1-4, with a tentative D call TRBD1 (5 bases). This CDR3 is CASSPDTFNEKLFF. CDR3 coding DNA: TGTGCCAGCAGCCCGGACACCTTCAATGAAAAACTGTTTTTT.